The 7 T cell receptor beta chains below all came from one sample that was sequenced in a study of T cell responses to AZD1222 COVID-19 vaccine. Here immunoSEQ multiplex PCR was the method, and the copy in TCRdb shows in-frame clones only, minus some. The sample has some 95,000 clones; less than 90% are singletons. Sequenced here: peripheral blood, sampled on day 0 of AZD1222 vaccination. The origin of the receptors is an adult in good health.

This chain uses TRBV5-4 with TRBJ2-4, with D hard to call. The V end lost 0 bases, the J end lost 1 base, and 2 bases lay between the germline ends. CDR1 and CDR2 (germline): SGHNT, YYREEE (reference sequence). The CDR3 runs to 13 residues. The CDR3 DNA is TGTGCCAGCAGCTTGGACGCCAAAAACATTCAGTACTTC. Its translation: CASSLDAKNIQYF.

The CDR3 DNA follows: TGCGCCAGCAGCCAAGTTGCCAGCCAGAATGAGCAGTTCTTC. Translating gives CASSQVASQNEQFF. This chain joins TRBV4-1 and TRBJ2-1; D gene ambiguous. The CDR3 runs to 14 residues. Germline lookup yields CDR1 MGHRA and CDR2 YSYEKL. V lost 1 base to trimming and J lost 7 bases, with 11 bases between them.

The CDR3 spells CASSVPRGNTIYF. The CDR3 nucleotides read TGCGCCAGCAGCGTCCCCCGCGGAAACACCATATATTTT. The J gene is TRBJ1-3, the V gene TRBV4-1; D is unresolved. Germline V lookup: CDR1 MGHRA, CDR2 YSYEKL. Trimming stripped 5 bases from V and 4 bases from J, with 9 bases between. The CDR3 consists of 13 residues.

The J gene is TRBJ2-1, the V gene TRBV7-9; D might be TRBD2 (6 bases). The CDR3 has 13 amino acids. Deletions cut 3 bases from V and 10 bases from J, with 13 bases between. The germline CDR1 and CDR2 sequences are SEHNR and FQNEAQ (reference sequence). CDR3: CASSFIWAGEQFF. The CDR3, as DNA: TGTGCCAGCAGCTTTATTTGGGCGGGGGAGCAGTTCTTC.

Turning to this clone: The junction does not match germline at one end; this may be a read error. CDR3 amino acids: CASSEGPYNSPLHF. In nucleotides, the CDR3 is TGTGCCAGCAGCGAAGGACCCTATAATTCACCCCTCCACTTT. This sequence joins TRBV6-1 and TRBJ1-6; no clear D gene. CDR1 MNHNS and CDR2 SASEGT come from the germline V gene. The length of the CDR3 is 14 residues.

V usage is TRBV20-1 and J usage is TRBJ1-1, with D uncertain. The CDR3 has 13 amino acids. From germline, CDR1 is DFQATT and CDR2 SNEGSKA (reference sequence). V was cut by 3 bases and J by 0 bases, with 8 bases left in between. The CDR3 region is CSASGVVNTEAFF. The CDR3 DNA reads TGCAGTGCTAGTGGGGTAGTGAACACTGAAGCTTTCTTT.

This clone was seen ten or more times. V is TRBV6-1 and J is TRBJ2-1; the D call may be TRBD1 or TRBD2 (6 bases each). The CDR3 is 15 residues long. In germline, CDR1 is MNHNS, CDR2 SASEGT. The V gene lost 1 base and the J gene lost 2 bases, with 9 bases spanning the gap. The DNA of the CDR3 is TGTGCCAGCAGTGAAGGAGGGGGGACCTACAATGAGCAGTTCTTC. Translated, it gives CASSEGGGTYNEQFF.